This record concerns one T cell receptor beta chain sequence. Here immunoSEQ multiplex PCR was the method, and the copy in TCRdb shows in-frame clones only, minus some. This sample has about 2 million clones, with roughly 95% found just once. This sample is drawn from a study of shared clonotypes between healthy human individuals. CDR3 length equals 16 residues. CDR1 SGHNT and CDR2 YYREEE come from the germline V gene (reference sequence). Trimming at V came to 1 base and at J to 5 bases, leaving 6 bases not matched to a gene. J is TRBJ2-2 and V is TRBV5-4; TRBD2 matches at 9 bases. The source is a man aged 18 to 29 in good health. Input material: naive CD4+ T cells sorted from blood. Described subset: CD45RA+ positively selected. The CDR3 sequence: CASSLRTSALTGELFF. CDR3 in DNA: TGTGCCAGCAGCTTGAGGACTAGCGCACTGACCGGGGAGCTGTTTTTT.